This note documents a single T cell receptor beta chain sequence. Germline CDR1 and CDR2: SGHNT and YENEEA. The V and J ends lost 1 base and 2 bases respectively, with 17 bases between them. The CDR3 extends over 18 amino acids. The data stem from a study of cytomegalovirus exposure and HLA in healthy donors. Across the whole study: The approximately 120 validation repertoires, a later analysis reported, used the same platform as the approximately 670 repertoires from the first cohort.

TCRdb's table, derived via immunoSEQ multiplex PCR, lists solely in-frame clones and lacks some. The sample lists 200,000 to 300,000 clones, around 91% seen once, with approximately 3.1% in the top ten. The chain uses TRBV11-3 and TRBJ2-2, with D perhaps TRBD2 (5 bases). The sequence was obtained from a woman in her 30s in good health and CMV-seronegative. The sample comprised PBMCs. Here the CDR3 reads CASSLAGWGSENTGELFF. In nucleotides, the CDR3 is TGTGCCAGCAGCTTAGCGGGGTGGGGTAGCGAAAACACCGGGGAGCTGTTTTTT.